The following is a TCR beta chain sequence with its context. Its specificity is not known. Germline V gene lookup returns CDR1 MNHEY and CDR2 SMNVEV (reference sequence). The V segment lost 3 bases and the J segment 2 bases; nucleotides outside the gene matches: 7. The length of the CDR3 is 16 residues. Staff drew approximately 9.7 milliliters of peripheral blood from each donor. This sample was taken from a study of blood T cells in healthy people across ages. Study observations and caveats: Unknown CMV status may confound age-related changes in expanded clones.

Primed by a sample-barcoded 5' primer and a J-beta primer mix, a second PCR proceeded for roughly 7 to 11 cycles. TCRdb redid the calling of the 5' RACE reads with MiXCR, one entry per CDR3 protein. The repertoire includes around 2 million distinct CDR3 sequences, about 39% of them detected once, and 23% sits in the top ten. The material sequenced was blood. The receptor was derived from a human donor in good health. The chain recombines TRBV27 with TRBJ2-3, with 8 bases fitting TRBD2. This chain's CDR3 is CASSFRSGGLTDTQYF. As DNA, the CDR3 is TGTGCCAGCAGTTTTAGAAGCGGGGGACTCACAGATACGCAGTATTTT.